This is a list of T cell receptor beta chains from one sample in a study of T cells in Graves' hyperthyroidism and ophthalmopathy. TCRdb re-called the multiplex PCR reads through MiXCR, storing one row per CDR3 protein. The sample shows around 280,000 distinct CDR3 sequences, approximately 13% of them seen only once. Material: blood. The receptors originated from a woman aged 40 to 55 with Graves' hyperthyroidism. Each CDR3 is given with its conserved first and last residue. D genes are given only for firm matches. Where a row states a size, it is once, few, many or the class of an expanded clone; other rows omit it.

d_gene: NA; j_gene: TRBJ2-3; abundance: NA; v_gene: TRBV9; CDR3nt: TGTGCCAGCAGCGGAGTGGGTCGAGCGAAACCAATCACAGATACGCAGTATTTT; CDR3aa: CASSGVGRAKPITDTQYF
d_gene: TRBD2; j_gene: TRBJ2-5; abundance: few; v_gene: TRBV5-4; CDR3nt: TGTGCCAGCAGCTCACCGACTAGCAGTCAAGAGACCCAGTACTTC; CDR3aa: CASSSPTSSQETQYF
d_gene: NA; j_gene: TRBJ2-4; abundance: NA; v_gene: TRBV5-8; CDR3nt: TGTGCCAGCAGCTTGGACAGGCCCAAAAACATTCAGTACTTC; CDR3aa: CASSLDRPKNIQYF
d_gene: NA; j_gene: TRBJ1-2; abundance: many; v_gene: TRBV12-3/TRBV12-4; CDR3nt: TGTGCCAGCAGTCCCTCGGACAGCTTCTTCTATGGCTACACCTTC; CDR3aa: CASSPSDSFFYGYTF
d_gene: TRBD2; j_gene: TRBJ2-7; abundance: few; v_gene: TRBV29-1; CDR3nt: TGCAGCGTTCTAGCGGGAGGGAGCTACGAGCAGTACTTC; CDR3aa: CSVLAGGSYEQYF
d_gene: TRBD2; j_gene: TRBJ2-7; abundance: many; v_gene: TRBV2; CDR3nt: TGTGCCAGTCAGGTAGCGGGACTAACCTACGAGCAGTACTTC; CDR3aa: CASQVAGLTYEQYF
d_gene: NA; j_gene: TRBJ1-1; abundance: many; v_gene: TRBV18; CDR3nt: TGTGCCAGCTCACGTCTGCGGGGGAACACTGAAGCTTTCTTT; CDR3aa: CASSRLRGNTEAFF
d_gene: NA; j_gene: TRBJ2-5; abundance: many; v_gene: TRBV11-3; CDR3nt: TGTGCCAGCAGCCAGACGGGCCAAGAGACCCAGTACTTC; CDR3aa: CASSQTGQETQYF
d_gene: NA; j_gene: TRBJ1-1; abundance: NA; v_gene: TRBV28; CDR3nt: TGTGCCAGCAGAGACAGCCAGGGGTCGGCTGAAGCTTTCTTT; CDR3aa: CASRDSQGSAEAFF
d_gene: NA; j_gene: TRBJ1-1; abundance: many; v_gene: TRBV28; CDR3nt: TGTGCCAGCAGTTTAGGCAGACAGAACACTGAAGCTTTCTTT; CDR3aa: CASSLGRQNTEAFF
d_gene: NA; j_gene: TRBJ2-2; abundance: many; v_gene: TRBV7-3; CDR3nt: TGTGCCAGCCGCCTTTCACAGGGAACCGGGGAGCTGTTTTTT; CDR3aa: CASRLSQGTGELFF
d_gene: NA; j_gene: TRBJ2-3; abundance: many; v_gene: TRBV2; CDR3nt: TGTGCCAGCAGTGCACCGGGACCGAGCACAGATACGCAGTATTTT; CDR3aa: CASSAPGPSTDTQYF
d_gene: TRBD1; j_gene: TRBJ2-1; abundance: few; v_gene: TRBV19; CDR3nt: TGTGCCAGTGATCCGACAGGGACACATGAGCAGTTCTTC; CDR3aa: CASDPTGTHEQFF
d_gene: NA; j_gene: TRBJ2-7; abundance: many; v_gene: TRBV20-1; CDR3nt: TGCAGTGCTCTCCTCGCGGGTCCCTACGAGCAGTACTTC; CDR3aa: CSALLAGPYEQYF
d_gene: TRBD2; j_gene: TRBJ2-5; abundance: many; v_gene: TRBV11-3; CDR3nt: TGTGCCAGCAGCTTAGGGACTAGCGGGGATTGGGGTCAAGAGACCCAGTACTTC; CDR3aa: CASSLGTSGDWGQETQYF
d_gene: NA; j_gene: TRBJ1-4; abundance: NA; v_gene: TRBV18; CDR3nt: TGTGCCAGCTCACCCCGAGCAACTAATGAAAAACTGTTTTTT; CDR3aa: CASSPRATNEKLFF
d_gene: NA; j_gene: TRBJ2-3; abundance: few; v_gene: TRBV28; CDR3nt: TGTGCCAGCAGTTTATTTACAGATACGCAGTATTTT; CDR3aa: CASSLFTDTQYF
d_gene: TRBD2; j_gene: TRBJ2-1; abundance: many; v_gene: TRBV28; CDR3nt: TGTGCCAGCAGTATTCCTAGCGGGAGGGCAGGCAATGAGCAGTTCTTC; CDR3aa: CASSIPSGRAGNEQFF
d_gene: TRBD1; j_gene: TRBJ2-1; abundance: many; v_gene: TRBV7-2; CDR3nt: TGTGCCAGCAGCTCGGGACAGGGCACCTACAATGAGCAGTTCTTC; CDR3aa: CASSSGQGTYNEQFF
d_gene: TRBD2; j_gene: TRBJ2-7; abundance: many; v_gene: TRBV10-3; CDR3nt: TGTGCCATCAGGACCGAGCGGGAGGGTAGCTACGAGCAGTACTTC; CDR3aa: CAIRTEREGSYEQYF
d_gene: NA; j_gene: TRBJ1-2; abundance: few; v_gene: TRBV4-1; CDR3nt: TGCGCCAGCAGCCAGCTTCAGGGGATGGGTGGCTACACCTTC; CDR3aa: CASSQLQGMGGYTF
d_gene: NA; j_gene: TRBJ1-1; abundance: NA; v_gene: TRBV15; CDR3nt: TGTGCCACCAGAGGGAGGTTGAACACTGAAGCTTTCTTT; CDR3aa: CATRGRLNTEAFF
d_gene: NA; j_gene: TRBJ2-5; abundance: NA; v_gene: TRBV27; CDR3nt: TGTGCCAGCAGTTTATATTGGGGTTCAGAGACCCAGTACTTC; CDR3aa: CASSLYWGSETQYF
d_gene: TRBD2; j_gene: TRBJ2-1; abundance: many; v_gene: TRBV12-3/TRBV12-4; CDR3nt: TGTGCCAGCAGAAGCGGGAGGGCCCACAATGAGCAGTTCTTC; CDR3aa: CASRSGRAHNEQFF
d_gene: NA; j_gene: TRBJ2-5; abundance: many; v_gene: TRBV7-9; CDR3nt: TGTGCCAGCAGCCCAAGACTAGAGGAGCAAGAGACCCAGTACTTC; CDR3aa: CASSPRLEEQETQYF
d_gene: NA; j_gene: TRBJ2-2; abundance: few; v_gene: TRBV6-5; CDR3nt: TGTGCCAGCAGTTACAAAGAGACCGGGGAGCTGTTTTTT; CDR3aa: CASSYKETGELFF
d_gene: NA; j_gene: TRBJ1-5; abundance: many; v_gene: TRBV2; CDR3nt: TGTGCCAGCGCCAGAGATAGCAATCAGCCCCAGCATTTT; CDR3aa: CASARDSNQPQHF
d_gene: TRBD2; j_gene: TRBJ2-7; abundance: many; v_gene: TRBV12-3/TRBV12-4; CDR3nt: TGTGCCAGCAGGTTCGGGACTAGCGGGGCCTACGAGCAGTACTTC; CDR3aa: CASRFGTSGAYEQYF
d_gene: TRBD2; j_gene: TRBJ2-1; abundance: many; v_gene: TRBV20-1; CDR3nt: TGCAGTGTCCCCAACAGCGGGGGGCCGTACAATGAGCAGTTCTTC; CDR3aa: CSVPNSGGPYNEQFF
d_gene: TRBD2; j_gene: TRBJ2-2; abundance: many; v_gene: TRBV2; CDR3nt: TGTGCCAGCAGTGAAGCGGCTAGCGGGGGCACCGGGGAGCTGTTTTTT; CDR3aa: CASSEAASGGTGELFF
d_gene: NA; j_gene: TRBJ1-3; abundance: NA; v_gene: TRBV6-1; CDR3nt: TGTGCCAGCAGTGAAGCTCGTTTGACAGGAAACACCATATATTTT; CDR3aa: CASSEARLTGNTIYF
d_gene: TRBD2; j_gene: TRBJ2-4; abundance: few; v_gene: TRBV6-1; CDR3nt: TGTGCCAGCAGATTGGGACTAGCGGGAAGCAAAAACATTCAGTACTTC; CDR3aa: CASRLGLAGSKNIQYF
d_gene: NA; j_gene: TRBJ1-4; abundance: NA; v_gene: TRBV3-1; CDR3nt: TGTGCCAGCAGCCATTTGCCCTCTGCCCAGGGGAGGGAAAAACTGTTTTTT; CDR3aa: CASSHLPSAQGREKLFF
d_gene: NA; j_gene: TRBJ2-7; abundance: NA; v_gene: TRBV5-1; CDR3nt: TGCGCCAGCAGCTTCCAAGGACAGAGCGACGAGCAGTACTTC; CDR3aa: CASSFQGQSDEQYF
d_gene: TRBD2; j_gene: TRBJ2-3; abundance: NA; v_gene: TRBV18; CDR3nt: TGTGCCAGCTCACCGGGTAGCGGGAGCGTAACAGATACGCAGTATTTT; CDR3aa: CASSPGSGSVTDTQYF
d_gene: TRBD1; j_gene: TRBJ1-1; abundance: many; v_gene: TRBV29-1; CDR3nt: TGCAGCGTTGAACAGGGGGGCACTGAAGCTTTCTTT; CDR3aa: CSVEQGGTEAFF
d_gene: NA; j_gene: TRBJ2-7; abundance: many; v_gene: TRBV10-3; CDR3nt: TGTGCCATCAGTGATCCGACTAAAAGTAGCTCCTACGAGCAGTACTTC; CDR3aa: CAISDPTKSSSYEQYF
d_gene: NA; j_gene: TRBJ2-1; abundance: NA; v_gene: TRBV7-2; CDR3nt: TGTGCCAGCAGCCTAGGGAGGACCGGGGGTAATGAGCAGTTCTTC; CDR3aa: CASSLGRTGGNEQFF
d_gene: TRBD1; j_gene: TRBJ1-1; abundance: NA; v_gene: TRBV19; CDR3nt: TGTGCCAGTAGTCCCCGGACAGGGGCGGTCACTGAAGCTTTCTTT; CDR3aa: CASSPRTGAVTEAFF
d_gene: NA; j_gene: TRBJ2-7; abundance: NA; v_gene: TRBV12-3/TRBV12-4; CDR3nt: TGTGCCAGCAGGTCCGGGACCTCCTACGAGCAGTACTTC; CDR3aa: CASRSGTSYEQYF
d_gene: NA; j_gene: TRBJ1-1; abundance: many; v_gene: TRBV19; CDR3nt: TGTGCCAGTACCCCCCTCGGGCAAGCTGAAGCTTTCTTT; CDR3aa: CASTPLGQAEAFF
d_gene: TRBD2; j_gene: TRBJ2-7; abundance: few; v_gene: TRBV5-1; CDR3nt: TGCGCCAGCAGCTTGATCGGCGGGGGGTCCTACGAGCAGTACTTC; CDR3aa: CASSLIGGGSYEQYF
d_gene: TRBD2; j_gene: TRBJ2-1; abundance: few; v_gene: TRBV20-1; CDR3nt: TGCAGTGCAAGGGGGACTAGCGGGATCAGCTCCTACAATGAGCAGTTCTTC; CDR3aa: CSARGTSGISSYNEQFF
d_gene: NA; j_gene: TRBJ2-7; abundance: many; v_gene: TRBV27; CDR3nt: TGTGCCAGCAGTACCAAGGCGAACTACGAGCAGTACTTC; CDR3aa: CASSTKANYEQYF
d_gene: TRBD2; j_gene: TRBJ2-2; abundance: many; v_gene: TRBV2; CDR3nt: TGTGCCAGCAGTGAGCGGGAGGGCCGATTGGCCGGGGAGCTGTTTTTT; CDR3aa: CASSEREGRLAGELFF
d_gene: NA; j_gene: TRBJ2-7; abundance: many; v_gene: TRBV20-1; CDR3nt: TGCAGTGCCCGGAGCTCCTACGAGCAGTACTTC; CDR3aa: CSARSSYEQYF
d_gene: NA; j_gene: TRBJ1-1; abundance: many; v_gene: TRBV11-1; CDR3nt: TGTGCCAGCAGCTCACAAATGAACACTGAAGCTTCCTTT; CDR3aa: CASSSQMNTEASF
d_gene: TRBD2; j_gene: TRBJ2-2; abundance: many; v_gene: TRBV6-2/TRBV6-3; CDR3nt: TGTGCCAGCACCCGAGGACTAGCAGGGACCGGGGAGCTGTTTTTT; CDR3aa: CASTRGLAGTGELFF
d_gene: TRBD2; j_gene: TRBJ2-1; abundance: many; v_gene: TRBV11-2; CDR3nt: TGTGCCAGCAGCTTAGCGACTAGCGGGAGGTTGAATGAGCAGTTCTTC; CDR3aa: CASSLATSGRLNEQFF
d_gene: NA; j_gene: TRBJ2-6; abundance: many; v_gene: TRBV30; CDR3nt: TGTGCCTGCGACGGGACCCAGGGGGCCAACGTCCTGACTTTC; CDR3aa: CACDGTQGANVLTF